This TCR beta chain stems from a study of sequential checkpoint blockade in melanoma. Study information: Randomization was 1:1 between first-line nivolumab→ipilimumab and ipilimumab→nivolumab.

Treatment here: randomized to nivolumab then ipilimumab (arm A) or the reverse (arm B). No patient had prior DNA-damaging chemotherapy. Here immunoSEQ multiplex PCR was the method, and the copy in TCRdb shows in-frame clones only, minus some. The data contain about 32,000 clones, approximately 81% of them singletons. Per the germline V gene, CDR1 is MNHNY and CDR2 is SVGAGI (reference sequence). The CDR3 is made up of 16 amino acids. V lost 5 bases and J 0 bases, leaving 17 bases between the germline ends. This material consisted of CD8+ T cells sorted from blood (inferred from file names), taken from a patient given nivolumab and ipilimumab in sequence. The TCR comes from a human donor with melanoma. This rearrangement joins TRBV6-6 to TRBJ2-7, with D possibly matching TRBD2 (5 bases). The CDR3 sequence: CASSHPRDTLSYEQYF. Written as DNA, the CDR3 is TGTGCCAGCAGTCACCCCCGGGATACTCTCTCCTACGAGCAGTACTTC.